Listed below are T cell receptor beta chains from one sample, sequenced in a study of T cell responses to AZD1222 COVID-19 vaccine. The assay was immunoSEQ multiplex PCR, and TCRdb's table has in-frame clones only and misses some. This sample has under 130,000 clones, with 88% found just once. Sequences were derived from peripheral blood, sampled on day 0 of AZD1222 vaccination. Receptor source: an adult in good health. Both conserved end residues are part of each CDR3. A D gene is named only where the DNA matches it firmly. Clone size is shown for a subset of rows, as once, few, many or a class of expanded clone.

size	D	V	J	DNA	CDR3
-	-	TRBV25-1	TRBJ2-7	TGTGCCAGCAGCAGGGGGGGATACGAGCAGTACTTC	CASSRGGYEQYF
few	-	TRBV6-4	TRBJ1-1	TGTGCCAGCAGCAGGACTGAAGCTTTCTTT	CASSRTEAFF
-	-	TRBV6-5	TRBJ1-1	TGTGCCAGCAGTTTCTCCTTAGGTCCAGGAAACACTGAAGCTTTCTTT	CASSFSLGPGNTEAFF
few	TRBD1	TRBV10-1	TRBJ2-7	TGCGCCAGCATTCCGACAGGGTGGTCCTACGAGCAGTACTTC	CASIPTGWSYEQYF
-	-	TRBV7-9	TRBJ2-5	TGTGCCAGCAGCTTAAACGGGGAGACCCAGTACTTC	CASSLNGETQYF
-	-	TRBV6-1	TRBJ2-1	TGTGCCAGCAGTGAAGATGACCGGTGGGATGAGCAGTTCTTC	CASSEDDRWDEQFF
-	-	TRBV5-1	TRBJ2-1	TGCGCCAGCAGCTTGGGGGTAGCGGCCTACAATGAGCAGTTCTTC	CASSLGVAAYNEQFF
-	-	TRBV6-5	TRBJ1-2	TGTGCCAGCAGTTACTCGTTAGATTATGGCTACACCTTC	CASSYSLDYGYTF
-	-	TRBV7-2	TRBJ1-1	TGTGCCAGCACCCCCCCGGGAATTAGAAGCACTGAAGCTTTCTTT	CASTPPGIRSTEAFF
-	TRBD1	TRBV5-4	TRBJ1-2	TGTGCCAGCAGCTTTGAGGGACAGGGTCGCGGCTACACCTTC	CASSFEGQGRGYTF
-	TRBD2	TRBV3-1/TRBV3-2	TRBJ2-7	TGTGCCAGCAGGCGGGAGGGCTCCTACGAGCAGTACTTC	CASRREGSYEQYF
-	TRBD1	TRBV3-1/TRBV3-2	TRBJ1-2	TGTGCCAGCAGCCAAGACAGGGGGTATGGCTACACCTTC	CASSQDRGYGYTF
-	TRBD1	TRBV19	TRBJ2-7	TGTGCCAGTAGTAGGACAGGGAATTCCTACGAGCAGTACTTC	CASSRTGNSYEQYF
-	-	TRBV29-1	TRBJ1-2	TGCAGCGCCGACATGCTCTATGGCTACACCTTC	CSADMLYGYTF
-	TRBD1	TRBV5-1	TRBJ1-1	TGCGCCAGCAGCTTAGTTCCAACGGGACAGCCGAACACTGAAGCTTTCTTT	CASSLVPTGQPNTEAFF
-	TRBD1	TRBV5-1	TRBJ2-5	TGCGCCAGCAGCGTGCCGCGGGACAGGGAGCTGGGGACCCAGTACTTC	CASSVPRDRELGTQYF
-	-	TRBV30	TRBJ1-1	TGTGCCTGGTCCGGACAGAACACTGAAGCTTTCTTT	CAWSGQNTEAFF
-	TRBD2	TRBV6-2/TRBV6-3	TRBJ2-1	TGTGCCAGCAGTAGGCCACTAGCGGGGTTGGGTGAGCAGTTCTTC	CASSRPLAGLGEQFF
-	TRBD2	TRBV28	TRBJ2-1	TGTGCCAGCAGGGCTGCCTCTAGCGGGAGAGGCCATGAGCAGTTCTTC	CASRAASSGRGHEQFF
-	TRBD1	TRBV7-2	TRBJ1-6	TGTGCCAGCAGACCCCTGCTCAGGGGGAATCGATCACCCCTCCACTTT	CASRPLLRGNRSPLHF
-	TRBD2	TRBV6-2/TRBV6-3	TRBJ2-7	TGTGCCAGCAGTTACGGTGGGACTAGCGGGACTCGCTCCTACGAGCAGTACTTC	CASSYGGTSGTRSYEQYF
-	-	TRBV28	TRBJ1-2	TGTGCCAGCAGTTTACGGTCACAAGGCTACACCTTC	CASSLRSQGYTF
-	TRBD1	TRBV6-5	TRBJ2-7	TGTGCCAGCAGACGGGACAGGGGCTACGAGCAGTACTTC	CASRRDRGYEQYF
-	-	TRBV7-8	TRBJ1-2	TGTGCCAGCAGCTTAGAAAGCAGGGGTGGTGACTATGGCTACACCTTC	CASSLESRGGDYGYTF
-	TRBD2	TRBV9	TRBJ2-3	TGTGCCAGCAGCAGAACCCTTACTAGCGGGAGGGCAGATACGCAGTATTTT	CASSRTLTSGRADTQYF
-	-	TRBV11-2	TRBJ1-2	TGTGCCAGCAGCTTTTGGGGGAATGGCTACACCTTC	CASSFWGNGYTF
-	TRBD1	TRBV10-1	TRBJ1-5	TGCGCCAGCAGTTGTTTTAGAGACGACAGGGGGATGTATAGCAATCAGCCCCAGCATTTT	CASSCFRDDRGMYSNQPQHF
-	-	TRBV3-1/TRBV3-2	TRBJ1-3	TGTGCCAGCAGCCAAGAATCCCCTACAAGGACCATATATTTT	CASSQESPTRTIYF
once	TRBD1	TRBV9	TRBJ2-2	TGTGCCAGCAGCGACACGGACAGGGGTTACACCGGGGAGCTGTTTTTT	CASSDTDRGYTGELFF
-	-	TRBV21-1	TRBJ2-1	TGTGCCAGCAGCTGGCTAGCGGGAGCCCCCTACAATGAGCAGTTCTTC	CASSWLAGAPYNEQFF
-	-	TRBV3-1/TRBV3-2	TRBJ2-5	TGTGCCAGCAGCCTCGACGTCGAAGAGACCCAGTACTTC	CASSLDVEETQYF
-	TRBD1	TRBV7-2	TRBJ1-2	TGTGCCAGCAGCCCAGAAGGAGCAGGGGGCTTTGGCTACACCTTC	CASSPEGAGGFGYTF
medium-sized	-	TRBV5-1	TRBJ2-2	TGCGCCAGCAGCTCACCAGGGGTTGGGGAGCTGTTTTTT	CASSSPGVGELFF